This entry lists 22 T cell receptor beta chains sequenced from one sample in a study of a mutant IDH1 vaccine in newly diagnosed glioma. Their recognized antigens are unknown. Time point defined: week 23, last vaccination. The vaccine gave 300 ug of a 20-mer mutant IDH1 peptide subcutaneously per dose. Assay: immunoSEQ multiplex PCR; the TCRdb copy retains only in-frame clones and omits some. The sample lists approximately 41,000 clones; less than 95% were seen once. Sequencing used PBMCs, obtained from a glioma patient whose treatment included an IDH1 peptide vaccine. Receptors were obtained from a man in his fifties or sixties with glioma.

V is TRBV27 and J is TRBJ1-5, with 7 bases matching TRBD1. V was pared by 6 bases and J by 0 bases, with 5 bases of the junction left unmatched. The CDR3 loop spans 15 amino acids. CDR1 is MNHEY, CDR2 SMNVEV, per germline (reference sequence). The CDR3 region is CASRGDRHSNQPQHF. The CDR3 nucleotides are TGTGCCAGCAGAGGGGACAGACATAGCAATCAGCCCCAGCATTTT.

This chain joins TRBV5-1 and TRBJ1-3; tentatively, D is TRBD1 (6 bases). From germline, CDR1 is SGHRS and CDR2 YFSETQ. V was trimmed by 4 bases and J by 5 bases, leaving 10 bases between them. The CDR3 has 13 residues. CDR3 sequence reads: CASSPGHRNTIYF. The DNA of the CDR3 is TGCGCCAGCAGCCCGGGACACCGAAACACCATATATTTT. Full variable domain (outside the CDR3, taken from reference TRBV5-1 and TRBJ1-3): KAGVTQTPRYLIKTRGQQVTLSCSPISGHRSVSWYQQTPGQGLQFLFEYFSETQRNKGNFPGRFSGRQFSNSRSEMNVSTLELGDSALYLCASSPGHRNTIYFGEGSWLTVV.

V is TRBV5-8 and J is TRBJ1-1; 9 bases line up with TRBD1. This CDR3 has 16 amino acids. V shed 4 bases and J 6 bases; nucleotides not matched to a gene: 13. CDR1 and CDR2 from the germline V gene are SGHTS and YDEGEE. The CDR3 loop reads CASSAYTGQGGAEAFF. CDR3 nucleotides: TGTGCCAGCAGCGCTTACACGGGACAGGGAGGAGCTGAAGCTTTCTTT.

The chain carries TRBV2 and TRBJ2-2; 7 bases map to TRBD1. Germline CDR1 is SNHLY and CDR2 is FYNNEI. The CDR3 is 14 amino acids. Trimming removed 6 bases from V and 6 bases from J; junction bases left unmatched: 7. The CDR3 region has the DNA TGTGCCAGCAGGGGCAATACAGGGGCCGGGGAGCTGTTTTTT. The encoded protein is CASRGNTGAGELFF.

The rearrangement uses TRBV6-5 and TRBJ1-1; D is undetermined. Trimming took 6 bases from V and 0 from J, leaving 8 bases between them. CDR3 length: 13 residues. Germline V gene lookup returns CDR1 MNHEY and CDR2 SVGAGI. CDR3 bases: TGTGCCAGCAGGATAGAGGTGAACACTGAAGCTTTCTTT. Translating gives CASRIEVNTEAFF.

The sample holds a few counts of this clone. The chain carries TRBV28 and TRBJ2-4; the D gene is possibly TRBD1 (6 bases). The CDR3 extends over 14 amino acids. From germline, CDR1 is MDHEN and CDR2 SYDVKM. V was pared by 2 bases and J by 1 base, with 6 bases between. In nucleotides, the CDR3 is TGTGCCAGCAGTTTACAGGGGGCCAAAAACATTCAGTACTTC. Its protein is CASSLQGAKNIQYF.

The chain employs TRBV29-1 and TRBJ1-1, with D maybe TRBD1 (5 bases). The CDR3 runs to 14 residues. Germline CDR1 SQVTM, CDR2 ANQGSEA. Trimming removed 8 bases at V and 0 bases at J, with 16 bases between. The CDR3: CSSLGEDLNTEAFF. The CDR3 DNA reads TGCAGCTCACTGGGGGAGGACCTGAACACTGAAGCTTTCTTT.

CDR3 amino acids: CSVSGRGGFGTDTQYF. In DNA, the CDR3 is TGCAGCGTTTCTGGGCGGGGGGGCTTCGGCACAGATACGCAGTATTTT. The chain uses TRBV29-1 and TRBJ2-3, with TRBD2 matching 9 bases. J lost 1 base, V lost 5 bases, and 10 bases had no gene match. Germline V gives CDR1 SQVTM, CDR2 ANQGSEA. The CDR3 extends over 16 amino acids.

This sequence joins TRBV5-4 and TRBJ2-7, with 12 bases aligning to TRBD2. Germline trimming cut 3 bases from V and 7 bases from J; bases unmatched to any gene: 8. Germline lookup yields CDR1 SGHNT and CDR2 YYREEE (reference sequence). The CDR3 extends over 15 amino acids. The CDR3 DNA is TGTGCCAGCAGCTGGATGACTAGCGGGAGCAAAGAGCAGTACTTC. Translated: CASSWMTSGSKEQYF.

This chain uses TRBV7-9 with TRBJ2-1, with D unclear. The V end was cut by 5 bases, the J end by 10 bases, with 9 bases between. Per germline, CDR1 SEHNR and CDR2 FQNEAQ (reference sequence). There are 11 residues in the CDR3. In nucleotides, the CDR3 is TGTGCCAGCAGCCTCTCACCCGAGCAGTTCTTC. It specifies CASSLSPEQFF.

CDR3 region: CAWSEGDRGNYGYTF. The CDR3 region has the DNA TGTGCCTGGAGTGAAGGGGACAGGGGCAACTATGGCTACACCTTC. V is TRBV30 and J is TRBJ1-2, with TRBD1 matching 10 bases. The length of the CDR3 is 15 residues. Germline CDR1 is GTSNPN and CDR2 is SVGIG (reference sequence). Trimming cost V 1 base and J 2 bases; bases outside gene matches: 4.

The chain is built from TRBV4-3 and TRBJ1-1; 8 bases fit TRBD1. V shed 0 bases, J shed 7 bases, and the junction held 7 bases outside the gene matches. In germline, CDR1 is LGHNA, CDR2 YSLEER. The length of the CDR3 is 15 residues. CDR3 DNA: TGCGCCAGCAGCCAAGACAGGGGGCGCGGGGTTGAAGCTTTCTTT. Its protein product is CASSQDRGRGVEAFF.

Only a few counts were recorded for this clone. V usage is TRBV27 and J usage is TRBJ2-7, with D unresolved. The CDR3 is 14 residues long. The V end lost 2 bases, the J end lost 3 bases, and 11 bases lay between the germline ends. The germline V gene encodes CDR1 MNHEY and CDR2 SMNVEV (reference sequence). The CDR3 DNA follows: TGTGCCAGCAGTTTACAGACACGGCTCTACGAGCAGTACTTC. Residues: CASSLQTRLYEQYF.

The rearrangement uses TRBV5-1 and TRBJ2-5; a possible D gene is TRBD2 (5 bases). The CDR3 runs to 16 residues. V was clipped by 4 bases and J by 5 bases, with 21 bases between them. CDR1 and CDR2 (germline): SGHRS, YFSETQ. The CDR3, as DNA: TGCGCCAGCAGCCCCTCTTGGACTGGGCTCGGGGAGACCCAGTACTTC. Translated: CASSPSWTGLGETQYF.

The V and J genes are TRBV29-1 and TRBJ1-3, with TRBD1 as a possible D gene (5 bases). V dropped 4 bases and J dropped 0 bases, with 7 bases sitting between them. Germline assignment: CDR1 SQVTM and CDR2 ANQGSEA. CDR3 length: 13 residues. As DNA, the CDR3 is TGCAGCGTTGTCACAGGCTCTGGAAACACCATATATTTT. Translated, it gives CSVVTGSGNTIYF.

The V and J genes are TRBV6-6 and TRBJ2-1; D remains unclear. Trimming pared 6 bases from V and 6 bases from J, leaving 9 bases between. The CDR3 has 12 amino acids. In germline, CDR1 is MNHNY, CDR2 SVGAGI (reference sequence). CDR3 sequence: CASSYNVNEQFF. The DNA for the CDR3 is TGTGCCAGCAGCTACAATGTCAATGAGCAGTTCTTC.

The chain employs TRBV19 and TRBJ1-2, with 7 positions matching TRBD1. The CDR3 is 16 amino acids. Germline lookup yields CDR1 LNHDA and CDR2 SQIVND (reference sequence). Trimming cost V 5 bases and J 8 bases; bases outside gene matches: 17. The CDR3, as DNA: TGTGCCAGTAGTCCATCCGGTGCACAGGGGTTAACGGGCTACACCTTC. Translated: CASSPSGAQGLTGYTF. Together with reference TRBV19 and TRBJ1-2, the CDR3 gives the full variable domain: DGGITQSPKYLFRKEGQNVTLSCEQNLNHDAMYWYRQDPGQGLRLIYYSQIVNDFQKGDIAEGYSVSREKKESFPLTVTSAQKNPTAFYLCASSPSGAQGLTGYTFGSGTRLTVV.

This chain's CDR3 is CASSMTGGSTEAFF. The CDR3 DNA reads TGCGCCAGCAGCATGACAGGGGGGAGCACTGAAGCTTTCTTT. V usage is TRBV5-1 and J usage is TRBJ1-1; 9 bases are shared with TRBD1. The junction had 5 bases not matched to a gene; V was cut back by 4 bases and J by 4 bases. The CDR3 extends over 14 amino acids. Germline values: CDR1 SGHRS, CDR2 YFSETQ.

This chain joins TRBV20-1 and TRBJ1-2; D not certain. The CDR3 sequence is 10 residues long. Trimming took 6 bases from V and 3 from J, leaving 5 bases between them. Germline V gene data show CDR1 as DFQATT and CDR2 as SNEGSKA (reference sequence). CDR3: CSAYDYGYTF. The CDR3, as DNA: TGCAGTGCATATGACTATGGCTACACCTTC.

For this clone: The junction and the germline gene differ at one end; a read error may be behind it. The chain carries TRBV7-7 and TRBJ2-2, with TRBD1 matching over 8 bases. The CDR3 loop spans 18 amino acids. CDR1 and CDR2 (germline): SSHAT, FNYEAQ (reference sequence). CDR3 coding DNA: TGTGCTAGCAGCTTAGCGTACCCAGGGGGCACGAGCACCGGGGAGCTGTTTTTT. Amino acids: CASSLAYPGGTSTGELFF.

This sequence joins TRBV5-1 and TRBJ2-2, with D unclear. The CDR3 loop spans 12 amino acids. In germline, CDR1 is SGHRS, CDR2 YFSETQ. The V gene lost 9 bases and the J gene lost 3 bases, with 9 bases spanning the gap. The CDR3 loop is CATQGDTGELFF. The CDR3 nucleotides read TGCGCCACCCAAGGAGACACCGGGGAGCTGTTTTTT.

The gene calls are TRBV7-8 and TRBJ1-1; possible D gene TRBD1, 5 bases. Germline V gene lookup returns CDR1 SGHVS and CDR2 FQNEAQ. The CDR3 is 15 amino acids. Trimming cost V 5 bases and J 0 bases, with 13 bases left between them. CDR3 in amino acids: CASSPTGTVNTEAFF. In nucleotides, the CDR3 is TGTGCCAGCAGCCCCACCGGGACGGTGAACACTGAAGCTTTCTTT. Together with reference TRBV7-8 and TRBJ1-1, the CDR3 gives the full variable domain: GAGVSQSPRYKVAKRGQDVALRCDPISGHVSLFWYQQALGQGPEFLTYFQNEAQLDKSGLPSDRFFAERPEGSVSTLKIQRTQQEDSAVYLCASSPTGTVNTEAFFGQGTRLTVV.